A single sample gave rise to the 25 T cell receptor beta chains below, sequenced in a study of tissue T cells after allogeneic stem cell transplantation (dated by TCRdb to 2022 to 2024). The time point label for this specimen denotes: mouse harvest day 14 after allogeneic transplant. Mouse grafts consisting of 10^7 T-cell-depleted bone marrow cells combined with 10^6 splenic CD5+ T cells were administered by tail vein injection. Library preparation used the immunoSEQ multiplex PCR assay. Imported from immuneACCESS, the table was reduced by TCRdb to in-frame sequences with V and J called. These copies leave out some clones; in studies compared against another copy, an unresolved V gene accounts for under half, and the cause of the remainder is not known. Across this sample there are thousands of clones, with approximately 45% seen only once. Over 20% of the sample comes from the top ten. Input material: gut tissue. These TCRs come from a female BALB/c mouse given C57BL/6 T cells with graft-versus-host disease after an allogeneic hematopoietic cell transplant.

To note about this clone: The gene symbols are mouse symbols. The CDR3 is cut off 1 residue early in the read; its end comes from the germline J gene. V is TRBV26 and J is TRBJ2-5, with D unclear. This CDR3 has 14 residues. The V end was cut by 1 base, the J end by 0 bases, with 5 bases between. CDR1 is KGHPV, CDR2 FQNQEV, per germline (reference sequence). Partial CDR3 DNA: TGTGCCAGCAGTCTGTACACTAACCAAGACACCCAGTAC. Amino acids: CASSLYTNQDTQY. The entire CDR3 protein reads CASSLYTNQDTQYF.

Comment on this clone: Here the gene names and germline are mouse. The DNA ends 1 residue before the CDR3 does, and the rest of the CDR3 is filled in from the germline J gene. The chain combines TRBV26 with TRBJ2-3; maybe TRBD2 (6 bases). Trimming stripped 3 bases from V and 0 bases from J, with 7 bases between. This CDR3 spans 14 amino acids. Germline CDR1 and CDR2: KGHPV and FQNQEV (reference sequence). CDR3 bases read: TGTGCCAGCAGTCTAGGACTGAGTGCAGAAACGCTGTAT. It is translated as CASSLGLSAETLY. The whole CDR3 is CASSLGLSAETLYF.

Points on this clone: Any gene name here is a mouse gene name. The read falls 1 residue short of the CDR3 end, and the missing part is taken from the germline J gene. Other nucleotide sequences from this sample produce the same CDR3. The rearrangement links TRBV3 to TRBJ2-4; no reliable D call. V was shortened by 1 base and J by 0 bases, with 5 bases between the two germline ends. CDR1 SNHLY and CDR2 FYNGKV come from the germline V gene (reference sequence). This CDR3 region has 14 residues. The DNA read from the CDR3 is TGTGCCAGCAGCTTAGAGGGTAGTCAAAACACCTTGTAC. This encodes CASSLEGSQNTLY. The complete CDR3 protein is CASSLEGSQNTLYF.

On this clone itself: Mouse names are used for the genes. The CDR3 here is CASSFLGGGQNTLYF. Partial CDR3 DNA: TGTGCCAGCAGTTTCCTGGGGGGGGGTCAAAACACCTTGTAC. This chain links TRBV15 with TRBJ2-4, with 9 bases fitting TRBD2. The observed sequence ends 1 residue before the CDR3 terminus, with the missing tail filled in from the germline J gene. The V and J ends lost 3 bases and 1 base, in that order; junction bases with no gene match: 2. The CDR3 is 15 amino acids. Germline CDR1 and CDR2: SGHND and FRSKSL.

This clone was seen only a few times. These gene names are mouse names. The read comes to an end 1 residue before the CDR3 does, leaving the germline J gene to fill in the end. The chain combines TRBV26 with TRBJ2-7; the D is unclear. Between the trimmed V and J ends, which lost 2 bases and 4 bases, there was a span of 6 bases. CDR1 is KGHPV and CDR2 is FQNQEV in the germline V gene (reference sequence). CDR3 length: 12 amino acids. The CDR3 reads CASSLEVYEQYF. The part of the CDR3 DNA that was read is TGTGCCAGCAGTCTGGAGGTTTATGAACAGTAC.

In regard to this clone: Each gene name is a mouse one. CDR3 residues: CASSLSMGGDTEVFF. Partial CDR3 DNA: TGTGCCAGCAGTCTGTCGATGGGGGGAGACACAGAAGTCTTC. The rearrangement uses TRBV26 and TRBJ1-1; perhaps TRBD1 as D (5 bases). The CDR3 end falls 1 residue outside the read, so it is completed with the germline J gene. The CDR3 has 15 residues. V lost 0 bases to trimming and J lost 3 bases, with 11 bases between them. The germline CDR1 and CDR2 sequences are KGHPV and FQNQEV (reference sequence).

A note on this clone: Each gene name is a mouse one. The DNA ends 1 residue before the CDR3 does, and the rest of the CDR3 is filled in from the germline J gene. This chain connects TRBV5 to TRBJ2-5; D is unresolved. The V gene lost 0 bases and the J gene lost 6 bases, with 10 bases spanning the gap. The CDR3 sequence is 14 residues long. Germline V lookup: CDR1 LGHNA, CDR2 YNLKQL (reference sequence). The CDR3 sequence: CASSQDVWSDTQYF. CDR3 bases read: TGTGCCAGCAGCCAAGATGTCTGGAGCGACACCCAGTAC.

With respect to this clone: Mouse germline and gene names are used. From the germline J gene comes the end of the CDR3, since the read stops 1 residue before it. The genes are TRBV26 and TRBJ1-1, with D uncertain. V was trimmed by 0 bases and J by 1 base, leaving 0 bases between them. Germline CDR1 and CDR2: KGHPV and FQNQEV (reference sequence). The CDR3 runs 12 residues. The CDR3 sequence is CASSLSNTEVFF. Partial CDR3 DNA: TGTGCCAGCAGTCTGTCAAACACAGAAGTCTTC.

Notes on this clone: Mouse names are used for the genes. CDR3 sequence: CASSLGGDSAETLYF. The part of the CDR3 DNA that was read is TGTGCCAGCAGCCTTGGGGGGGATAGTGCAGAAACGCTGTAT. This chain uses TRBV4 with TRBJ2-3; 8 nucleotides match TRBD2. The CDR3 end lies 1 residue beyond the end of the read and is filled in from the germline J gene. The CDR3 has 15 residues. Germline values: CDR1 LGHDT, CDR2 YNNKQL (reference sequence). The trim removed 5 bases at V and 0 bases at J, leaving 4 bases unmatched.

Points on this clone: Mouse names are used for the genes. Sequencing ends 1 residue short of the CDR3 end; the germline J gene provides the rest. V is TRBV13-3 and J is TRBJ2-7, with 12 bases that match TRBD2. Germline CDR1 and CDR2: NNHDY and SYVADS. V shed 6 bases, J shed 4 bases, and the junction held 5 bases outside the gene matches. This CDR3 comprises 14 residues. This CDR3 reads CASTRTGGDYEQYF. CDR3 DNA (partial): TGTGCCAGCACCCGGACTGGGGGGGATTATGAACAGTAC.

This clone was picked up a small number of times. The gene names given are mouse names. Read data end 1 residue before the CDR3 end; the end is taken from the germline J gene. The chain carries TRBV19 and TRBJ1-1; D is perhaps TRBD1 (6 bases). This CDR3 has 16 amino acids. Germline V gene sequence: CDR1 FNHDT, CDR2 SITEND (reference sequence). Deletions cut 0 bases from V and 2 bases from J, with 14 bases between. CDR3 DNA (partial): TGTGCCAGCAGTATAGGCGGGGGCGGAGGCAACACAGAAGTCTTC. Translation: CASSIGGGGGNTEVF. The whole CDR3 protein is CASSIGGGGGNTEVFF. Based on the CDR3 plus reference TRBV19 and TRBJ1-1, the full variable domain is GGIITQTPKFLIGQEGQKLTLKCQQNFNHDTMYWYRQDSGKGLRLIYYSITENDLQKGDLSEGYDASREKKSSFSLTVTSAQKNEMAVFLCASSIGGGGGNTEVFFGKGTRLTVV.

In regard to this clone: The gene names given are mouse names. The read terminates 1 residue ahead of where the CDR3 ends, so the germline J gene completes it. The V gene is TRBV31, the J gene TRBJ2-4, with 11 bases matching TRBD2. V was clipped by 3 bases and J by 0 bases; unmatched bases: 5. Germline lookup yields CDR1 GKSSPN and CDR2 SITVG. This CDR3 has 16 amino acids. The CDR3 here is CAWSLGTGGSQNTLYF. The sequenced CDR3 bases are TGTGCCTGGAGCCTCGGGACTGGGGGTAGTCAAAACACCTTGTAC.

As to this clone: Gene names and germline refer to mouse. The read ends 1 residue before the CDR3 terminus; that terminus is restored from the germline J gene. The rearrangement links TRBV26 to TRBJ1-1; unclear D gene. The germline V gene has CDR1 KGHPV and CDR2 FQNQEV (reference sequence). CDR3 length equals 14 residues. V was clipped by 3 bases and J by 0 bases, with 8 bases between them. CDR3 bases read: TGTGCCAGCAGTCTTGACAATGCAAACACAGAAGTCTTC. Translating gives CASSLDNANTEVF. The full-length CDR3 reads as CASSLDNANTEVFF.

This clone is large (0.1 to 1%) by share. The gene names here belong to mouse. Incomplete CDR3 DNA: TGTGCCAGCAGTCTGACACATTCTGGAAATACGCTCTAT. Translation: CASSLTHSGNTLY. The full CDR3 sequence reads CASSLTHSGNTLYF. V usage is TRBV26 and J usage is TRBJ1-3; D ambiguous. The missing CDR3 end, 1 residue past where the read stops, is filled in from the germline J gene. Germline lookup yields CDR1 KGHPV and CDR2 FQNQEV (reference sequence). The CDR3 is made up of 14 amino acids. V shed 2 bases and J shed 0 bases, with 5 bases lying between them.

The sample holds a few counts of this clone. The genes are named according to mouse. CDR3 DNA (partial): TGTGCCAGCCTCACTGGGGGGGGAAACACCGGGCAGCTCTAC. Translated, it gives CASLTGGGNTGQLY. The full CDR3 is CASLTGGGNTGQLYF. V usage is TRBV12-1 and J usage is TRBJ2-2; 10 nucleotides line up with TRBD2. The read is 1 residue too short to cover the CDR3 end, so that end is filled in from the germline J gene. Germline loops: CDR1 SGHSN, CDR2 HYEKVE. This CDR3 has 15 amino acids. Trimming at V came to 6 bases and at J to 1 base, leaving 4 bases not matched to a gene. The entire variable domain, with the rest obtained from reference TRBV12-1 and TRBJ2-2, is as follows: DSGVVQSPRHIIKEKGGRSVLTCIPISGHSNVVWYQQTLGKELKFLIQHYEKVERDKGFLPSRFSVQQFDDYHSEMNMSALELEDSAMYFCASLTGGGNTGQLYFGEGSKLTVL.

With respect to this clone: Gene names refer to mouse genes. The read is 1 residue too short to cover the CDR3 end, so that end is filled in from the germline J gene. This chain joins TRBV26 and TRBJ2-5; D is unclear. There are 13 residues in the CDR3. Germline V gene data show CDR1 as KGHPV and CDR2 as FQNQEV (reference sequence). The ends were cut back, 2 bases at V and 3 bases at J, with 6 bases in the middle. The CDR3: CASSLLEQDTQYF. The CDR3 bases that were read are TGTGCCAGCAGTCTGCTGGAACAAGACACCCAGTAC.

Details on this clone: The germline and genes are mouse ones. Read coverage stops 1 residue before the CDR3 terminus; the germline J gene supplies the remainder. V usage is TRBV26 and J usage is TRBJ1-2, with D possibly being TRBD1 (5 bases). Looked up from germline, CDR1 is KGHPV and CDR2 is FQNQEV (reference sequence). V was cut by 2 bases and J by 2 bases, with 12 bases left in between. CDR3 length: 15 amino acids. The part of the CDR3 DNA that was read is TGTGCCAGCAGTCTGCGGAGGGGAGGGAACTCCGACTACACC. This gives the protein CASSLRRGGNSDYT. The CDR3 as a whole reads CASSLRRGGNSDYTF.

With regard to this clone: Gene labels here are mouse ones. The DNA ends 1 residue before the CDR3 does, and the rest of the CDR3 is filled in from the germline J gene. V and J are TRBV23 and TRBJ2-4. Germline CDR1 KGHTA, CDR2 FQNQQP. The CDR3 is 13 amino acids. CDR3 bases read: TGCTCCAGCAGTCAGAATAGTCAAAACACCTTGTAC. Translation: CSSSQNSQNTLY. In full, the CDR3 is CSSSQNSQNTLYF.

As concerns this clone: Here the gene names and germline are mouse. The observed sequence ends 1 residue before the CDR3 terminus, with the missing tail filled in from the germline J gene. This chain uses TRBV3 with TRBJ2-7, with 11 positions matching TRBD2. V shed 4 bases and J 7 bases; nucleotides not matched to a gene: 6. The CDR3 runs 14 residues. Germline CDR1 SNHLY, CDR2 FYNGKV (reference sequence). The CDR3 bases that were read are TGTGCCAGCAGCTACGGGACTGGGGGTGGGGAACAGTAC. This encodes CASSYGTGGGEQY. The CDR3 as a whole reads CASSYGTGGGEQYF.

This clone was observed a few times. Gene names follow the mouse nomenclature. The read stops 1 residue short of the end of the CDR3; the missing end is completed from the germline J gene. The chain has TRBV26 and TRBJ2-7; D is uncertain. CDR3 length equals 12 residues. Germline assignment: CDR1 KGHPV and CDR2 FQNQEV (reference sequence). V shed 4 bases and J shed 0 bases, with 4 bases lying between them. The CDR3 DNA, read in part, is TGTGCCAGCAGTCCCAGCTCCTATGAACAGTAC. Protein product: CASSPSSYEQY. In full, the CDR3 reads CASSPSSYEQYF. Supplemented by reference TRBV26 and TRBJ2-7, the full variable domain reads NSKVIQTPRYLVKGQGQKAKMRCIPEKGHPVVFWYQQNKNNEFKFLINFQNQEVLQQIDMTEKRFSAECPSNSPCSLEIQSSEAGDSALYLCASSPSSYEQYFGPGTRLTVL.

Concerning this clone itself: Gene names denote mouse genes. The read ends 1 residue shy of where the CDR3 ends; the end is completed using the germline J gene. The V call is TRBV26, the J call TRBJ2-4; TRBD1 is a possible D gene (7 bases). The length of the CDR3 is 13 residues. The germline CDR1 and CDR2 sequences are KGHPV and FQNQEV (reference sequence). V was cut by 4 bases and J by 3 bases, with 8 bases left in between. CDR3 sequence: CASSQGAQNTLYF. CDR3 DNA (partial): TGTGCCAGCAGTCAGGGGGCCCAAAACACCTTGTAC.

For this clone: All gene names here are mouse names. The CDR3 end lies 1 residue beyond the end of the read and is filled in from the germline J gene. The chain links TRBV31 to TRBJ2-2, with D unclear. Germline values: CDR1 GKSSPN, CDR2 SITVG. Trimming left V 0 bases short and J 0 bases short, with 5 bases between. The CDR3 covers 14 residues. The CDR3 loop reads CAWSLGSNTGQLYF. CDR3 DNA (partial): TGTGCCTGGAGTCTCGGGTCAAACACCGGGCAGCTCTAC.

This clone was seen a handful of times. Mouse names are used for the genes. The read ends 1 residue shy of where the CDR3 ends; the end is completed using the germline J gene. The V gene is TRBV3, the J gene TRBJ2-7, with TRBD2 matching 9 bases. Germline V gene data show CDR1 as SNHLY and CDR2 as FYNGKV (reference sequence). The CDR3 sequence is 14 residues long. The ends lost 4 bases at V and 4 bases at J; junction bases unmatched: 5. The CDR3 DNA, read in part, is TGTGCCAGCAGCTCCCGACTGGGGGATTATGAACAGTAC. Protein sequence: CASSSRLGDYEQY. The full CDR3 protein reads CASSSRLGDYEQYF.

A word on this clone: All gene names here are mouse names. The read terminates 1 residue before the CDR3 end, so the remaining end is supplied by the germline J gene. The J gene is TRBJ2-7, the V gene TRBV13-3, with a possible D match to TRBD1 (6 bases). Germline V gene data show CDR1 as NNHDY and CDR2 as SYVADS. The CDR3 consists of 13 residues. Trimming left V 7 bases short and J 4 bases short, with 15 bases between. Partial CDR3 DNA: TGTGCCAGCTCCCGGGACAAATCTTATGAACAGTAC. This gives the protein CASSRDKSYEQY. The entire CDR3 protein is CASSRDKSYEQYF.

Turning to this clone: Gene and germline names: mouse. The CDR3 end is not reached by the read, which stops 1 residue before it; the germline J gene fills it in. This rearrangement joins TRBV5 to TRBJ2-7; 12 nucleotides align to TRBD2. Germline lookup yields CDR1 LGHNA and CDR2 YNLKQL (reference sequence). Trimming cost V 2 bases and J 0 bases; bases outside gene matches: 2. The CDR3 is 16 residues long. Partial CDR3 DNA: TGTGCCAGCAGCCAAAAGGACTGGGGGGGCTCCTATGAACAGTAC. Encoded protein: CASSQKDWGGSYEQY. The complete CDR3 sequence is CASSQKDWGGSYEQYF.